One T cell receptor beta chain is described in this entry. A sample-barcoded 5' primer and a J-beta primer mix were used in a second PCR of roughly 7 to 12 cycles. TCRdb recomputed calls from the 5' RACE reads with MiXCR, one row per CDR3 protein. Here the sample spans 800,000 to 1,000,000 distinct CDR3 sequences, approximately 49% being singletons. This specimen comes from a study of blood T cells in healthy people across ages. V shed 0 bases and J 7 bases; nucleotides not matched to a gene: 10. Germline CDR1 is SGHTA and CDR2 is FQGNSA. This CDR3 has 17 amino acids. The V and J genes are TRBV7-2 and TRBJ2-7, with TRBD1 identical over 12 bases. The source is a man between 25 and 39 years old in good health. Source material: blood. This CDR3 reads CASSLARGGQGAGEQYF. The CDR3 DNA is TGTGCCAGCAGCTTAGCCCGTGGGGGACAGGGGGCTGGAGAGCAGTACTTC. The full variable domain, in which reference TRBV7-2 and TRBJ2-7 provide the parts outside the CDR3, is GAGVSQSPSNKVTEKGKDVELRCDPISGHTALYWYRQSLGQGLEFLIYFQGNSAPDKSGLPSDRFSAERTGGSVSTLTIQRTQQEDSAVYLCASSLARGGQGAGEQYFGPGTRLTVT.